Following are 20 T cell receptor beta chains from one sample sequenced in a study of shared clonotypes between healthy human individuals. Libraries were prepared by immunoSEQ multiplex PCR; TCRdb keeps only in-frame clonotypes and omits some of them. The sample consists of roughly 1,000,000 clones, approximately 80% of them appearing once. The sample consisted of memory CD4+ T cells from PBMCs. The subset was: CD45RA-negative fraction. These receptor sequences come from a man aged 18 to 30 in good health. Some clones in this sample may be carry-over from other donors' samples.

J is TRBJ2-2 and V is TRBV19, with TRBD1 as a possible D gene (6 bases). Germline CDR1 is LNHDA and CDR2 is SQIVND (reference sequence). This CDR3 spans 15 amino acids. V lost 7 bases, J lost 2 bases, and 14 bases lay in between. The chain's CDR3 is CASTAGTLNTGELFF. The CDR3 DNA sequence: TGTGCCAGTACCGCCGGGACATTAAACACCGGGGAGCTGTTTTTT.

Regarding this clone: The same CDR3 arises from other DNA sequences in this sample as well. The V and J genes are TRBV5-1 and TRBJ2-1; 10 positions agree with TRBD2. Trimming removed 4 bases from V and 0 bases from J; junction bases left unmatched: 4. Germline CDR1 reads SGHRS; CDR2 reads YFSETQ. The CDR3 loop spans 16 amino acids. Here the CDR3 DNA reads TGCGCCAGCAGCCGGACTAGCGGAAGCTCCTACAATGAGCAGTTCTTC. Protein sequence: CASSRTSGSSYNEQFF.

J is TRBJ1-1 and V is TRBV28; D remains unclear. The V gene lost 7 bases and the J gene lost 3 bases, with 24 bases spanning the gap. Germline values: CDR1 MDHEN, CDR2 SYDVKM. CDR3 length equals 17 residues. This chain's CDR3 is CASTPVVYGVGYTEAFF. The CDR3 DNA reads TGTGCCAGCACCCCGGTCGTTTACGGGGTGGGGTACACTGAAGCTTTCTTT. Looking up the rest from reference TRBV28 and TRBJ1-1 gives the full variable domain: DVKVTQSSRYLVKRTGEKVFLECVQDMDHENMFWYRQDPGLGLRLIYFSYDVKMKEKGDIPEGYSVSREKKERFSLILESASTNQTSMYLCASTPVVYGVGYTEAFFGQGTRLTVV.

The chain carries TRBV7-9 and TRBJ2-5; D is unresolved. The CDR3 totals 12 residues. Trimming removed 4 bases at V and 7 bases at J, with 10 bases between. Germline loops: CDR1 SEHNR, CDR2 FQNEAQ (reference sequence). The CDR3: CASSWESGTQYF. The CDR3 nucleotides read TGTGCCAGCAGCTGGGAATCGGGGACCCAGTACTTC. The whole variable domain, filled in from reference TRBV7-9 and TRBJ2-5, reads DTGVSQNPRHKITKRGQNVTFRCDPISEHNRLYWYRQTLGQGPEFLTYFQNEAQLEKSRLLSDRFSAERPKGSFSTLEIQRTEQGDSAMYLCASSWESGTQYFGPGTRLLVL.

The chain recombines TRBV10-3 with TRBJ1-2; D ambiguous. With 3 bases removed from V and 4 bases from J, the gap between germline ends came to 15 bases. The CDR3 is made up of 15 amino acids. Looked up from germline, CDR1 is ENHRY and CDR2 is SYGVKD. The DNA of the CDR3 is TGTGCCATCAGTGAATTCACACTAAACTCCTATGGCTACACCTTC. Translated: CAISEFTLNSYGYTF.

The J gene is TRBJ2-1, the V gene TRBV19; TRBD2 matches 10 bases. Germline V gene data show CDR1 as LNHDA and CDR2 as SQIVND (reference sequence). V lost 3 bases, J lost 4 bases, and 6 bases stayed unmatched. This CDR3 has 16 amino acids. For the CDR3, the DNA is TGTGCCAGTAGTATCTCACTAGCGGGGCTATACAATGAGCAGTTCTTC. It yields the protein CASSISLAGLYNEQFF. The full variable domain, completed using reference TRBV19 and TRBJ2-1, is DGGITQSPKYLFRKEGQNVTLSCEQNLNHDAMYWYRQDPGQGLRLIYYSQIVNDFQKGDIAEGYSVSREKKESFPLTVTSAQKNPTAFYLCASSISLAGLYNEQFFGPGTRLTVL.

The chain carries TRBV2 and TRBJ1-2; D gene ambiguous. V lost 2 bases and J lost 8, with 15 bases in between. The CDR3 has 14 residues. Germline loops: CDR1 SNHLY, CDR2 FYNNEI. CDR3 DNA sequence: TGTGCCAGCAGTGAATCACGGCCGGCTACGGGCTACACCTTC. This translates into CASSESRPATGYTF. Using reference TRBV2 and TRBJ1-2 for the parts outside the CDR3, the full variable domain is EPEVTQTPSHQVTQMGQEVILRCVPISNHLYFYWYRQILGQKVEFLVSFYNNEISEKSEIFDDQFSVERPDGSNFTLKIRSTKLEDSAMYFCASSESRPATGYTFGSGTRLTVV.

This clone was seen only a few times. The gene calls are TRBV28 and TRBJ2-5; the D gene is possibly TRBD2 (7 bases). Germline values: CDR1 MDHEN, CDR2 SYDVKM. Trimming cost V 3 bases and J 4 bases, with 15 bases left between them. The CDR3 is made up of 15 amino acids. The CDR3 spells CASSFSRGGAETQYF. The CDR3, as DNA: TGTGCCAGCAGTTTCTCTAGGGGGGGCGCAGAGACCCAGTACTTC.

The rearrangement joins TRBV5-4 to TRBJ2-2; TRBD2 matches at 11 bases. Germline assignment: CDR1 SGHNT and CDR2 YYREEE (reference sequence). The CDR3 length is 16 residues. V gave up 4 bases and J gave up 4 bases; unmatched junction bases: 6. DNA of the CDR3: TGTGCCAGCAGCCATGGACTAGCGGGCCCCACCGGGGAGCTGTTTTTT. Translating gives CASSHGLAGPTGELFF.

The J gene is TRBJ1-2, the V gene TRBV6-1, with D maybe TRBD1 (5 bases). CDR1 and CDR2 from the germline V gene are MNHNS and SASEGT. This CDR3 comprises 13 residues. The V gene lost 7 bases and the J gene lost 6 bases, with 15 bases spanning the gap. The CDR3 sequence: CASNRGGYDGYTF. CDR3 coding DNA: TGTGCCAGCAATCGGGGGGGGTACGATGGCTACACCTTC.

Comments on this clone: Other nucleotide sequences in the sample specify the same CDR3. This rearrangement joins TRBV7-2 to TRBJ2-1; TRBD1 might be the D (5 bases). Germline V gene lookup returns CDR1 SGHTA and CDR2 FQGNSA. The CDR3 length is 12 residues. The germline V and J ends were trimmed by 2 bases and 8 bases, with 7 bases remaining between them. In DNA form, the CDR3 reads TGTGCCAGCAGCTTAAGGGGCGATGAGCAGTTCTTC. Translated, it gives CASSLRGDEQFF.

The chain is built from TRBV7-3 and TRBJ2-5; 10 bases match TRBD2. Per germline, CDR1 SGHTA and CDR2 FQGTGA. V shed 2 bases, J shed 6 bases, and the junction held 6 bases outside the gene matches. CDR3 length: 15 residues. The CDR3 nucleotides read TGTGCCAGCAGCTTAGATCTAGCGGGAGATAAGACCCAGTACTTC. Residues: CASSLDLAGDKTQYF.

The V call is TRBV9, the J call TRBJ1-5; D unresolved. Germline V gives CDR1 SGDLS, CDR2 YYNGEE. V was clipped by 0 bases and J by 0 bases, with 4 bases between them. The CDR3 is 14 amino acids. This CDR3 reads CASSVGGSNQPQHF. CDR3 bases: TGTGCCAGCAGCGTAGGGGGTAGCAATCAGCCCCAGCATTTT.

The chain has TRBV2 and TRBJ1-4; a weak D match, TRBD1 (6 bases). Germline CDR1 SNHLY, CDR2 FYNNEI. Trimming removed 2 bases at V and 7 bases at J, with 11 bases between. The CDR3 has 14 residues. The CDR3 DNA is TGTGCCAGCAGTGAAAGGACAGCCGGTGAAAAACTGTTTTTT. Its translation is CASSERTAGEKLFF.

CDR3 in DNA: TGTGCCAGCTCCCCCGGTGTCGGGCACAATGAGCAGTTCTTC. The encoded protein is CASSPGVGHNEQFF. The genes are TRBV18 and TRBJ2-1, with D hard to call. V lost 6 bases and J lost 5, with 14 bases in between. This CDR3 has 14 amino acids. CDR1 and CDR2 (germline): KGHSH, LQKENI. Full variable domain (missing parts from reference TRBV18 and TRBJ2-1): NAGVMQNPRHLVRRRGQEARLRCSPMKGHSHVYWYRQLPEEGLKFMVYLQKENIIDESGMPKERFSAEFPKEGPSILRIQQVVRGDSAAYFCASSPGVGHNEQFFGPGTRLTVL.

The DNA of the CDR3 is TGTGCCAGCAGCGTAGCTCAGGTGGGCTATGGCTACACCTTC. It yields the protein CASSVAQVGYGYTF. J is TRBJ1-2 and V is TRBV9; D remains ambiguous. V was shortened by 0 bases and J by 4 bases, with 10 bases between the two germline ends. Germline CDR1 and CDR2: SGDLS and YYNGEE. This CDR3 is built from 14 residues.

This chain uses TRBV28 with TRBJ2-5; TRBD2 might be the D (5 bases). The CDR3 loop spans 15 amino acids. The germline CDR1 and CDR2 sequences are MDHEN and SYDVKM. V lost 8 bases and J lost 2, with 18 bases in between. The CDR3 DNA is TGTGCCAGCCGGCCCATGGACGGGAAACAAGAGACCCAGTACTTC. This translates into CASRPMDGKQETQYF. The variable domain in full, with the rest retrieved from reference TRBV28 and TRBJ2-5, is DVKVTQSSRYLVKRTGEKVFLECVQDMDHENMFWYRQDPGLGLRLIYFSYDVKMKEKGDIPEGYSVSREKKERFSLILESASTNQTSMYLCASRPMDGKQETQYFGPGTRLLVL.

The chain combines TRBV5-8 with TRBJ2-7; TRBD1 matches 9 bases. The CDR3 sequence is 17 residues long. Germline V gives CDR1 SGHTS, CDR2 YDEGEE. Germline trimming cut 4 bases from V and 2 bases from J; bases unmatched to any gene: 13. The CDR3 protein is CASSRPLGTGRTYEQYF. The CDR3, as DNA: TGTGCCAGCAGCCGACCACTAGGGACAGGGAGGACCTACGAGCAGTACTTC.

The chain employs TRBV5-1 and TRBJ2-1; D is possibly TRBD2 (6 bases). This CDR3 has 15 amino acids. CDR1 SGHRS and CDR2 YFSETQ come from the germline V gene. V lost 2 bases and J lost 3, with 12 bases in between. As DNA, the CDR3 is TGCGCCAGCAGCTTTAGCGGAGCAAACTACAATGAGCAGTTCTTC. Translation gives CASSFSGANYNEQFF.

On this clone itself: Other DNA sequences of this sample code for an identical CDR3. V gene TRBV28 combines with J gene TRBJ1-5; possible D gene TRBD1, 5 bases. This CDR3 spans 14 amino acids. V lost 2 bases to trimming and J lost 4 bases, with 9 bases between them. The germline V gene encodes CDR1 MDHEN and CDR2 SYDVKM. CDR3 region: CASSLTQGNQPQHF. In nucleotides, the CDR3 is TGTGCCAGCAGTTTAACGCAGGGTAATCAGCCCCAGCATTTT.